This is a list of T cell receptor beta chains from one sample in a study of technical replicates of blood from a few donors. Generated by immunoSEQ multiplex PCR, the TCRdb table keeps only in-frame clones and is missing some. The sample lists approximately 78,000 clones; about 95% were seen once. The sample consisted of T cells isolated from PBMCs. These receptors were taken from a human donor in good health. Each CDR3 is given with its conserved first and last residue. The D gene is left open where the match is weak. A clone size is listed for some rows: how often the clone was seen (once, few, many), or a class if it is expanded.

>TRBJ1-2|TRBV9|TRBD1|.
CASSAGTGASYTF
TGTGCCAGCAGCGCCGGGACAGGGGCCAGCTACACCTTC
>TRBJ2-5|TRBV15|TRBD2|.
CATSNPGLALETQYF
TGTGCCACCAGCAATCCGGGACTAGCATTAGAGACCCAGTACTTC
>TRBJ2-3|TRBV30|TRBD1|.
CATNQGARDTQYF
TGTGCCACCAATCAGGGGGCAAGAGATACGCAGTATTTT
>TRBJ1-5|TRBV27|TRBD1|.
CASSGTGGQPQHF
TGTGCCAGCAGCGGGACAGGGGGCCAGCCCCAGCATTTT
>TRBJ2-3|TRBV4-1|.|once
CASRGPRTDTQYF
TGCGCCAGCAGGGGGCCGAGGACAGATACGCAGTATTTT
>TRBJ2-2|TRBV9|.|.
CASSVGGGGTGELFF
TGTGCCAGCAGCGTAGGTGGGGGCGGAACCGGGGAGCTGTTTTTT
>TRBJ2-3|TRBV29-1|TRBD2|.
CSVGYSGRSDTQYF
TGCAGCGTGGGCTATAGCGGGAGATCAGATACGCAGTATTTT
>TRBJ2-1|TRBV7-9|TRBD2|.
CASSSGAGTRSYNEQFF
TGTGCCAGCAGCTCCGGAGCCGGGACTAGGAGTTACAATGAGCAGTTCTTC
>TRBJ2-3|TRBV5-6|TRBD2|.
CASSPWLAGSTDTQYF
TGTGCCAGCAGCCCCTGGTTAGCGGGAAGCACAGATACGCAGTATTTT
>TRBJ2-7|TRBV7-9|TRBD1|.
CASSNSGGDEQYF
TGTGCCAGCAGCAACTCAGGGGGCGACGAGCAGTACTTC
>TRBJ2-7|TRBV21-1|.|.
CASQTSGRTYEQYF
TGTGCCAGTCAAACTAGCGGGAGGACCTACGAGCAGTACTTC
>TRBJ2-7|TRBV5-1|.|once
CASSFGDSPYEQYF
TGCGCCAGCAGCTTCGGAGACAGCCCCTACGAGCAGTACTTC
>TRBJ2-2|TRBV11-2|.|.
CASSLYTGELFF
TGTGCCAGCAGCCTATACACCGGGGAGCTGTTTTTT
>TRBJ2-3|TRBV28|TRBD2|.
CASSFPLAGSTDTQYF
TGTGCCAGCAGTTTCCCCCTAGCGGGAAGCACAGATACGCAGTATTTT
>TRBJ1-2|TRBV11-2|TRBD1|.
CASSKDRVGYGYTF
TGTGCCAGCAGCAAGGACAGGGTTGGCTATGGCTACACCTTC
>TRBJ2-7|TRBV11-3|.|.
CASRHPGGSSYEQYF
TGTGCCAGCAGACACCCCGGGGGATCTTCCTACGAGCAGTACTTC
>TRBJ2-7|TRBV2|TRBD1|.
CASLGTGPDEQYF
TGTGCCAGCTTGGGGACAGGGCCCGACGAGCAGTACTTC
>TRBJ1-2|TRBV29-1|TRBD1|.
CSVADDPGGGGYTF
TGCAGCGTTGCGGACGACCCAGGGGGTGGAGGCTACACCTTC
>TRBJ1-1|TRBV28|.|once
CASSLGEGPEAFF
TGTGCCAGCAGTCTAGGTGAGGGTCCTGAAGCTTTCTTT
>TRBJ2-1|TRBV6-4|.|.
CASSDGGTYQFF
TGTGCCAGCAGTGACGGCGGGACCTATCAGTTCTTC
>TRBJ2-5|TRBV6-5|TRBD2|.
CASSSGGSGRETQYF
TGTGCCAGCAGTTCCGGGGGTAGCGGGCGGGAGACCCAGTACTTC
>TRBJ1-2|TRBV5-1|TRBD1|.
CASSQTGTGGAAYGYTF
TGCGCCAGCAGCCAGACCGGGACAGGGGGCGCAGCCTATGGCTACACCTTC
>TRBJ2-5|TRBV7-7|.|.
CASSSGPYGETQYF
TGTGCTAGCAGCTCAGGGCCCTATGGGGAGACCCAGTACTTC
>TRBJ2-7|TRBV18|TRBD2|.
CASSQLAGGPYEQYF
TGTGCCAGCTCTCAACTAGCGGGAGGCCCCTACGAGCAGTACTTC
>TRBJ2-5|TRBV19|.|.
CASSTGGNQETQYF
TGTGCCAGTAGTACAGGCGGGAATCAAGAGACCCAGTACTTC
>TRBJ2-3|TRBV5-1|TRBD2|.
CASSLASGSTDTQYF
TGCGCCAGCAGCTTGGCTAGCGGGAGCACAGATACGCAGTATTTT
>TRBJ2-1|TRBV9|TRBD2|once
CASSPGLADYNEQFF
TGTGCCAGCAGCCCGGGACTAGCGGATTACAATGAGCAGTTCTTC